This T cell receptor (beta chain) was identified during a study of blood T cell repertoires in COVID-19. Across the study: Material from acute and convalescent COVID-19 was sourced from the United States, Italy and Spain. The analysed material was cDNA or gDNA that came from T cells, B-cell-depleted T cells, or PBMCs.

The protocol was immunoSEQ multiplex PCR, while the TCRdb copy is restricted to in-frame clones and leaves out a portion. Of 450,000 or so clones in the sample, roughly 90% were seen once. Germline trimming cut 7 bases from V and 1 base from J; bases unmatched to any gene: 5. CDR1 and CDR2 from the germline V gene are SGHNT and YYREEE (reference sequence). The CDR3 is 14 amino acids. The chain recombines TRBV5-4 with TRBJ2-3; 8 bases line up with TRBD2. The receptor was derived from a man younger than 30 with COVID-19, enrolled during active disease. Sequencing was carried out using peripheral blood. The CDR3 loop reads CASAAGGGTDTQYF. CDR3 nucleotides: TGTGCCAGCGCTGCGGGAGGAGGCACAGATACGCAGTATTTT.